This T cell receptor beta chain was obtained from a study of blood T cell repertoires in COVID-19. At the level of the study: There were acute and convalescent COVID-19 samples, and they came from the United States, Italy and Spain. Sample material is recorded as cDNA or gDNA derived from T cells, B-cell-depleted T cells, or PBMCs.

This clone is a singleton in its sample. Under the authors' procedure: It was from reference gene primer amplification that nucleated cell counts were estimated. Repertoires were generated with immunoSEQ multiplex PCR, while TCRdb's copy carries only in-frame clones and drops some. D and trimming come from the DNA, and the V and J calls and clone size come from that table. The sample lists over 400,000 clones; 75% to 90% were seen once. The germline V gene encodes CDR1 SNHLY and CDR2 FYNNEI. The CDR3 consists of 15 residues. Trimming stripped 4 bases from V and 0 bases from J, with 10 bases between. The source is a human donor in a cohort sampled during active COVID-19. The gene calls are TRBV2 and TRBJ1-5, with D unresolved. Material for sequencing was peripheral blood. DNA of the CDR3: TGTGCCAGCAGTGGTTCGGGATCTAGCAATCAGCCCCAGCATTTT. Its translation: CASSGSGSSNQPQHF.